This T cell receptor beta chain is drawn from a study of T cell clones after liver transplantation. CDR3 length equals 16 residues. V lost 0 bases to trimming and J lost 2 bases, with 14 bases between them. CDR1 and CDR2 (germline): MGHRA, YSYEKL. Assay used: immunoSEQ multiplex PCR; TCRdb lists only in-frame clones, some missing. The sample yields 31,000 or so clones, around 94% seen once. This TCR was recovered from a human patient who received a liver transplant. Some T cells may originate from the graft donor. This sequence joins TRBV4-1 and TRBJ2-7; TRBD1 is a possible D gene (6 bases). The starting material was CD8+ T cells from blood, obtained 12 months after liver transplant. CDR3 in amino acids: CASSQEWSRGPYEQYF. The CDR3 region has the DNA TGCGCCAGCAGCCAAGAGTGGAGCAGGGGCCCCTACGAGCAGTACTTC.